In this sample, the clone carrying this T cell receptor beta chain turned up a few times. What it binds is not known. TCRdb fed the reads into MiXCR, producing one record per CDR3 protein. This repertoire shows hundreds of thousands of distinct CDR3 sequences, approximately 33% found once; its top ten account for about an eighth. CDR1 is MNHEY and CDR2 is SVGAGI in the germline V gene. V lost 3 bases and J 5 bases, leaving 19 bases between the germline ends. The CDR3 has 16 amino acids. This sample is drawn from a study of T cell repertoires in cytomegalovirus infection. Across the whole study: Epitope selection comprised recently identified HLA-C-restricted CMV epitopes and well-studied HLA-B-restricted CMV epitopes.

Study-wide findings and caveats: HLA-C-restricted TCR beta clonotypes specific for CMV led the ex vivo response.

The specimen was cultured CD8+ T cells from PBMCs, collected from culture after CMV antigen stimulation. V and J are TRBV6-5 and TRBJ2-5; maybe TRBD1 (6 bases). The TCR comes from a human donor in good health (CMV status not recorded). Some clones in this sample may be carry-over from other donors' samples. The CDR3 sequence: CASSYSRQALWETQYF. The CDR3, as DNA: TGTGCCAGCAGTTATTCGCGACAGGCCCTATGGGAGACCCAGTACTTC.